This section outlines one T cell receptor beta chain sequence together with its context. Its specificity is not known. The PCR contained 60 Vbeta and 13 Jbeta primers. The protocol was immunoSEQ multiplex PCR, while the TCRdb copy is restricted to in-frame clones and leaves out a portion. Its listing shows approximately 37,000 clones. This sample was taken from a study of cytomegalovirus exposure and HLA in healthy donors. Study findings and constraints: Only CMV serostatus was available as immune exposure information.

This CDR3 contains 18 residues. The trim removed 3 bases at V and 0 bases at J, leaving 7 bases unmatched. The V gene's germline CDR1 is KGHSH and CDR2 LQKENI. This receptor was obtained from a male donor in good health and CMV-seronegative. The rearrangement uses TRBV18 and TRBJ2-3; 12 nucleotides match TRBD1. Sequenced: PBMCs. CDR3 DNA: TGTGCCAGCTCACCCCCCGGGACAGGGGGCCTTAGCACAGATACGCAGTATTTT. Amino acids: CASSPPGTGGLSTDTQYF.